One and the same sample provided the 20 T cell receptor beta chains below, sequenced in a study of cytomegalovirus exposure and HLA in healthy donors. PCR was performed using 60 Vbeta and 13 Jbeta primers. Only in-frame clones appear in the TCRdb table, and some are missing; sequencing was by immunoSEQ multiplex PCR. The sample lists about 270,000 clones; under 80% were seen once. The sample consisted of PBMCs. The receptor source for this set is a female donor in good health and CMV-seronegative.

This clone was counted a few times. The chain has TRBV15 and TRBJ2-1; D is unresolved. CDR3 length equals 15 residues. Trimming stripped 5 bases from V and 10 bases from J, with 21 bases between. CDR1 and CDR2 from the germline V gene are LNHNV and YYDKDF (reference sequence). The CDR3 coding sequence is TGTGCCACCAGCGGTCCCCCCCGTGGAGAAGCCGAGCAGTTCTTC. Its protein product is CATSGPPRGEAEQFF.

The chain joins TRBV7-9 to TRBJ2-2; TRBD1 aligns across 7 bases. The V segment lost 0 bases and the J segment 0 bases; nucleotides outside the gene matches: 7. Germline CDR1 SEHNR, CDR2 FQNEAQ (reference sequence). The CDR3 is made up of 18 amino acids. CDR3: CASSLAIRTGANTGELFF. The CDR3 DNA sequence: TGTGCCAGCAGCTTAGCAATCCGGACAGGAGCGAACACCGGGGAGCTGTTTTTT.

This chain uses TRBV19 with TRBJ1-2; D gene ambiguous. Between the trimmed V and J ends, which lost 3 bases and 5 bases, there was a span of 10 bases. The CDR3 runs 13 residues. CDR1 LNHDA and CDR2 SQIVND come from the germline V gene (reference sequence). DNA for the CDR3: TGTGCCAGTAGTATCACAAGAAGATATGGCTACACCTTC. It encodes CASSITRRYGYTF.

The chain uses TRBV9 and TRBJ1-5; D is ambiguous. V lost 3 bases and J lost 1, with 8 bases in between. Germline loops: CDR1 SGDLS, CDR2 YYNGEE. CDR3 size: 14 residues. The CDR3 protein is CASSAHVSNQPQHF. For the CDR3, the DNA is TGTGCCAGCAGCGCCCATGTCAGCAATCAGCCCCAGCATTTT.

A few counts support this clone. Sequence at one end of the junction differs from germline and may be a read error. The chain carries TRBV7-9 and TRBJ2-3; tentative D call: TRBD1 (5 bases). The CDR3 has 16 amino acids. The germline gives CDR1 SEHNR, CDR2 FQNEAQ (reference sequence). The CDR3 nucleotides read TGTTCCAGCAGACGGAACAGGTCTTCTAGCACAGATACGCAGTATTTT. This gives the protein CSSRRNRSSSTDTQYF.

This clone showed up just a few times. The chain links TRBV15 to TRBJ2-5; no definite D call. The V gene's germline CDR1 is LNHNV and CDR2 YYDKDF (reference sequence). V lost 0 bases and J 5 bases, leaving 10 bases between the germline ends. The CDR3 loop spans 14 amino acids. CDR3 DNA sequence: TGTGCCACCAGCAGAGATGGCCCATACGAGACCCAGTACTTC. It yields the protein CATSRDGPYETQYF.

This clone occurred a few times. The chain has TRBV15 and TRBJ2-3, with 7 bases that match TRBD2. Germline V gives CDR1 LNHNV, CDR2 YYDKDF (reference sequence). The CDR3 runs to 16 residues. After removal of 1 base from V and 6 bases from J, the junction contained 10 bases not matched to a gene. CDR3 in amino acids: CATSRGRTRPGDTQYF. CDR3 nucleotides: TGTGCCACCAGCAGAGGCCGGACTAGGCCCGGGGATACGCAGTATTTT.

This chain joins TRBV5-6 and TRBJ2-5; 7 nucleotides line up with TRBD1. The CDR3 length is 14 residues. V lost 4 bases, J lost 2 bases, and 5 bases stayed unmatched. Germline V gene lookup returns CDR1 SGHDT and CDR2 YYEEEE. The DNA of the CDR3 is TGTGCCAGCAGCACGGACAGGCGTCAAGAGACCCAGTACTTC. It encodes CASSTDRRQETQYF.

This clone has just one count. V and J are TRBV7-2 and TRBJ2-3, with D perhaps matching TRBD1 (5 bases). CDR3 length: 14 amino acids. CDR1 is SGHTA, CDR2 FQGNSA, per germline. V was trimmed by 2 bases and J by 6 bases, leaving 12 bases between them. CDR3 region: CASSLNRGADTQYF. In DNA, the CDR3 is TGTGCCAGCAGCTTAAATAGGGGCGCGGATACGCAGTATTTT. The entire variable domain, with the rest obtained from reference TRBV7-2 and TRBJ2-3, is as follows: GAGVSQSPSNKVTEKGKDVELRCDPISGHTALYWYRQSLGQGLEFLIYFQGNSAPDKSGLPSDRFSAERTGGSVSTLTIQRTQQEDSAVYLCASSLNRGADTQYFGPGTRLTVL.

The chain links TRBV2 to TRBJ2-7; 8 nucleotides agree with TRBD2. The CDR3 consists of 15 residues. In germline, CDR1 is SNHLY, CDR2 FYNNEI. J gave up 1 base and V 7 bases, and 9 bases lay outside the gene matches. CDR3 nucleotides: TGTGCCAGCAAGTTCGGGGCTAGCGGGTCCTACGAGCAGTACTTC. Translated, it gives CASKFGASGSYEQYF.

This chain connects TRBV7-9 to TRBJ2-7, with D possibly being TRBD2 (5 bases). The germline V gene has CDR1 SEHNR and CDR2 FQNEAQ (reference sequence). CDR3 size: 15 residues. The V end lost 0 bases, the J end lost 1 base, and 10 bases lay between the germline ends. CDR3 bases: TGTGCCAGCAGCTTAGCGGGAGTAGGGTCCTACGAGCAGTACTTC. It specifies CASSLAGVGSYEQYF.

This sequence joins TRBV4-1 and TRBJ2-2; D gene unclear. The ends were cut back, 4 bases at V and 2 bases at J, with 5 bases in the middle. CDR3 length: 13 residues. Germline V gene sequence: CDR1 MGHRA, CDR2 YSYEKL. In DNA form, the CDR3 reads TGCGCCAGCAGCCCCACAAACACCGGGGAGCTGTTTTTT. Its protein is CASSPTNTGELFF.

V and J are TRBV29-1 and TRBJ2-1; 11 bases are a match to TRBD1. The CDR3 runs 15 residues. J gave up 6 bases and V 3 bases, and 7 bases lay outside the gene matches. Germline assignment: CDR1 SQVTM and CDR2 ANQGSEA. CDR3 in DNA: TGCAGCGTTGACTTGGACAGGGGGCGCGTCAATGAGCAGTTCTTC. This sequence encodes CSVDLDRGRVNEQFF.

J is TRBJ1-1 and V is TRBV6-5; 10 bases align to TRBD1. The V and J ends lost 4 bases and 5 bases, in that order; junction bases with no gene match: 7. This CDR3 has 15 amino acids. The germline V gene encodes CDR1 MNHEY and CDR2 SVGAGI. CDR3 protein: CASSWGTGVGTEAFF. CDR3 nucleotides: TGTGCCAGCAGTTGGGGGACAGGGGTGGGGACTGAAGCTTTCTTT.

This clone was observed a few times. The chain joins TRBV11-2 to TRBJ1-2; D is unresolved. V was pared by 4 bases and J by 7 bases, with 16 bases between. Germline assignment: CDR1 SGHAT and CDR2 FQNNGV. The CDR3 sequence is 14 residues long. The DNA of the CDR3 is TGTGCCAGCAGCTCCACTAGGCATAGGGCTGGCTACACCTTC. It is translated as CASSSTRHRAGYTF.

This clone was observed a handful of times. V gene TRBV30 combines with J gene TRBJ1-1, with D unresolved. Germline assignment: CDR1 GTSNPN and CDR2 SVGIG (reference sequence). CDR3 length equals 14 residues. The V end lost 2 bases, the J end lost 0 bases, and 10 bases lay between the germline ends. The CDR3 nucleotides read TGTGCCTGGAGTACGAACAAGATGAACACTGAAGCTTTCTTT. It encodes CAWSTNKMNTEAFF.

The chain recombines TRBV28 with TRBJ1-5, with 7 bases lining up with TRBD1. CDR1 and CDR2 (germline): MDHEN, SYDVKM. The ends lost 5 bases at V and 3 bases at J; junction bases unmatched: 4. This CDR3 has 14 residues. CDR3 sequence: CASSQGQDNQPQHF. The DNA for the CDR3 is TGTGCCAGCAGTCAAGGACAGGACAATCAGCCCCAGCATTTT.

This clone has more than one count but fewer than ten. V gene TRBV11-2 combines with J gene TRBJ1-1, with 9 positions matching TRBD1. CDR3 length: 15 amino acids. Germline lookup yields CDR1 SGHAT and CDR2 FQNNGV. The V segment lost 5 bases and the J segment 3 bases; nucleotides outside the gene matches: 7. CDR3 amino acids: CASSLGTGRHTEAFF. The CDR3, as DNA: TGTGCCAGCAGCCTCGGGACAGGGCGTCACACTGAAGCTTTCTTT.

This rearrangement joins TRBV5-1 to TRBJ2-3; 14 nucleotides align to TRBD2. This CDR3 is built from 15 residues. V shed 0 bases and J 6 bases; nucleotides not matched to a gene: 0. From germline, CDR1 is SGHRS and CDR2 YFSETQ. The CDR3 coding sequence is TGCGCCAGCAGCTTGGGGACTAGCGGGAGGGATACGCAGTATTTT. Its protein is CASSLGTSGRDTQYF.

The J gene is TRBJ2-6, the V gene TRBV7-8; 7 bases match TRBD1. The CDR3 runs 17 residues. CDR1 and CDR2 (germline): SGHVS, FQNEAQ. The V segment lost 2 bases and the J segment 2 bases; nucleotides outside the gene matches: 6. This chain's CDR3 is CASSLLQGQAGANVLTF. The CDR3 DNA reads TGTGCCAGCAGCTTATTACAGGGGCAGGCTGGGGCCAACGTCCTGACTTTC.